This T cell receptor beta chain stems from a study of blood T cell repertoires in COVID-19. The overall study: Whether acute or convalescent, the COVID-19 samples came from the United States, Italy and Spain. T cells, B-cell-depleted T cells, or PBMCs supplied cDNA or gDNA.

Two consecutive negative NP/OP PCR tests, clearance, or resolved symptoms defined Cohort 3 recovery. TCRdb keeps only in-frame clones here, not all; method: immunoSEQ multiplex PCR. The table has some 140,000 clones, 75% to 90% seen once; the top ten hold approximately 20%. The material sequenced was PBMCs or T cells enriched from blood (not recorded which). This clonotype originated in a man younger than 45 who had recovered from COVID-19.

CDR3: CASSVASQGGSGNTIYF. As DNA, the CDR3 is TGTGCCAGCAGCGTAGCTTCCCAGGGAGGCTCTGGAAACACCATATATTTT. This chain links TRBV9 with TRBJ1-3, with D perhaps matching TRBD1 (5 bases). Germline CDR1 reads SGDLS; CDR2 reads YYNGEE. The CDR3 covers 17 residues. V was trimmed by 0 bases and J by 0 bases, leaving 13 bases between them.